One and the same sample provided the 12 T cell receptor beta chains below, sequenced in a study of PD-L1 blockade in urothelial cancer. Sample time point: pretreatment peripheral blood. The method was immunoSEQ multiplex PCR; TCRdb's version includes in-frame clones alone and lacks a portion of them. The repertoire consists of 65,000 to 80,000 clones, with under 90% occurring once and the leading ten covering roughly 4.7%. Sequencing was performed on PBMCs, taken around atezolizumab (anti-PD-L1) treatment. These TCRs come from a man aged 65 to 85 with urothelial cancer.

This chain's CDR3 is CASSYGQGIYNEQFF. CDR3 bases: TGTGCCAGCAGCTATGGACAGGGAATCTACAATGAGCAGTTCTTC. The J gene is TRBJ2-1, the V gene TRBV2, with 8 bases matching TRBD1. The CDR3 extends over 15 amino acids. The J segment lost 3 bases and the V segment lost 6 bases, leaving 7 bases of the junction unmatched. The germline CDR1 and CDR2 sequences are SNHLY and FYNNEI.

This sequence joins TRBV11-3 and TRBJ2-1; D is unresolved. CDR3 length: 13 residues. In germline, CDR1 is SGHNT, CDR2 YENEEA. The V end was cut by 2 bases, the J end by 5 bases, with 7 bases between. As DNA, the CDR3 is TGTGCCAGCAGCTTAAGCCGGGACAATGAGCAGTTCTTC. Translation: CASSLSRDNEQFF.

The gene calls are TRBV9 and TRBJ2-3; maybe TRBD2 (5 bases). The CDR3 is 12 residues long. Trimming removed 7 bases from V and 6 bases from J, with 12 bases in between. Per the germline V gene, CDR1 is SGDLS and CDR2 is YYNGEE. This CDR3 reads CASQGSTDTQYF. The CDR3 DNA follows: TGTGCCAGCCAAGGGAGTACGGATACGCAGTATTTT. Drawing the rest from reference TRBV9 and TRBJ2-3, the complete variable domain is DSGVTQTPKHLITATGQRVTLRCSPRSGDLSVYWYQQSLDQGLQFLIQYYNGEERAKGNILERFSAQQFPDLHSELNLSSLELGDSALYFCASQGSTDTQYFGPGTRLTVL.

The chain recombines TRBV28 with TRBJ2-1; 7 bases map to TRBD2. Trimming removed 2 bases from V and 1 base from J; junction bases left unmatched: 8. This CDR3 is built from 17 residues. Germline assignment: CDR1 MDHEN and CDR2 SYDVKM. The CDR3 DNA sequence: TGTGCCAGCAGTTTAGGCGGGAGCATCGGTTCCTACAATGAGCAGTTCTTC. Protein sequence: CASSLGGSIGSYNEQFF.

This clone is a singleton in its sample. The gene calls are TRBV29-1 and TRBJ2-1; 8 bases fit TRBD2. From germline, CDR1 is SQVTM and CDR2 ANQGSEA. Trimming removed 7 bases from V and 13 bases from J; junction bases left unmatched: 18. The CDR3 totals 14 residues. In DNA form, the CDR3 reads TGCAGCGGACCCACGGGGGGGGAAGATGAGATTCAGTTCTTC. Its protein product is CSGPTGGEDEIQFF.

The chain links TRBV15 to TRBJ2-7, with 7 positions matching TRBD2. The CDR3 length is 14 residues. Per the germline V gene, CDR1 is LNHNV and CDR2 is YYDKDF (reference sequence). V gave up 1 base and J gave up 3 bases; unmatched junction bases: 3. The CDR3 nucleotides are TGTGCCACCAGCAGAGCTGCGGGAGACTACGAGCAGTACTTC. It specifies CATSRAAGDYEQYF.

The chain links TRBV7-9 to TRBJ2-1, with 11 bases lining up with TRBD1. Germline CDR1 is SEHNR and CDR2 is FQNEAQ (reference sequence). Trimming at V came to 4 bases and at J to 6 bases, leaving 8 bases not matched to a gene. The CDR3 length is 16 residues. The CDR3, as DNA: TGTGCCAGCAGCTGGACAGGGGGCGATGAAGGCAATGAGCAGTTCTTC. It specifies CASSWTGGDEGNEQFF. Full variable domain (remainder filled in from reference TRBV7-9 and TRBJ2-1): DTGVSQNPRHKITKRGQNVTFRCDPISEHNRLYWYRQTLGQGPEFLTYFQNEAQLEKSRLLSDRFSAERPKGSFSTLEIQRTEQGDSAMYLCASSWTGGDEGNEQFFGPGTRLTVL.

This clone was seen a single time. This sequence joins TRBV14 and TRBJ2-7; 10 positions agree with TRBD1. The ends lost 0 bases at V and 5 bases at J; junction bases unmatched: 7. CDR3 length: 16 residues. CDR1 is SGHDN and CDR2 is FVKESK in the germline V gene. The CDR3 protein is CASSQDRGTGVDEQYF. CDR3 DNA sequence: TGTGCCAGCAGCCAAGATAGAGGGACAGGGGTGGACGAGCAGTACTTC.

This chain links TRBV2 with TRBJ2-1, with 7 bases matching TRBD1. Germline V gene data show CDR1 as SNHLY and CDR2 as FYNNEI. The ends lost 6 bases at V and 6 bases at J; junction bases unmatched: 5. This CDR3 is built from 13 residues. CDR3 in DNA: TGTGCCAGCAGGCTAGACAGGGCCAATGAGCAGTTCTTC. Encoded protein: CASRLDRANEQFF. Looking up the rest from reference TRBV2 and TRBJ2-1 gives the full variable domain: EPEVTQTPSHQVTQMGQEVILRCVPISNHLYFYWYRQILGQKVEFLVSFYNNEISEKSEIFDDQFSVERPDGSNFTLKIRSTKLEDSAMYFCASRLDRANEQFFGPGTRLTVL.

The J gene is TRBJ2-1, the V gene TRBV7-9; no clear D gene. V was cut by 3 bases and J by 8 bases, with 17 bases left in between. Germline values: CDR1 SEHNR, CDR2 FQNEAQ (reference sequence). The CDR3 is made up of 15 amino acids. The CDR3 here is CASSFSLAAVHEQFF. In DNA form, the CDR3 reads TGTGCCAGCAGCTTTAGCCTGGCCGCAGTTCATGAGCAGTTCTTC.

This chain uses TRBV6-5 with TRBJ1-5; D ambiguous. CDR3 length equals 15 residues. CDR1 and CDR2 (germline): MNHEY, SVGAGI. Trimming shortened V by 5 bases and J by 5 bases, and 16 bases separated the two germline ends. Written as DNA, the CDR3 is TGTGCCAGCAGTCGCGCGCCCGGCGGCGATCAGCCCCAGCATTTT. Encoded protein: CASSRAPGGDQPQHF.

The chain is built from TRBV9 and TRBJ2-5; TRBD1 matches at 9 bases. From germline, CDR1 is SGDLS and CDR2 YYNGEE. V was pared by 4 bases and J by 5 bases, with 3 bases of the junction left unmatched. The CDR3 runs 13 residues. CDR3 DNA sequence: TGTGCCAGCAGCCCCGGACAGGGGGAGACCCAGTACTTC. This sequence encodes CASSPGQGETQYF.